A single sample is the source of the 8 T cell receptor beta chains below, sequenced in a study of OX40 agonist ivuxolimab in advanced cancers. Profiled with immunoSEQ multiplex PCR; TCRdb holds only in-frame clones, not every one. The top ten hold roughly 10% of the sample, which has 30,000 to 45,000 clones, 79% seen once. Material: CD4+ or CD8+ T cells sorted from blood, obtained in a trial of the OX40 agonist ivuxolimab. These receptors came from an adult with an advanced solid tumor such as melanoma, head and neck, liver or kidney cancer.

The chain combines TRBV15 with TRBJ1-2; possible D gene TRBD1, 6 bases. Germline V gene lookup returns CDR1 LNHNV and CDR2 YYDKDF (reference sequence). V lost 2 bases to trimming and J lost 3 bases, with 10 bases between them. The CDR3 loop spans 14 amino acids. In nucleotides, the CDR3 is TGTGCCACCAGCAGAAGAGGGGGGGACTATGGCTACACCTTC. It codes for CATSRRGGDYGYTF.

The V and J genes are TRBV6-1 and TRBJ2-5, with D possibly being TRBD1 or TRBD2 (5 bases each). The ends were cut back, 0 bases at V and 11 bases at J, with 13 bases in the middle. CDR3 length equals 13 residues. Looked up from germline, CDR1 is MNHNS and CDR2 is SASEGT. The CDR3 sequence is CASSEAGTYEQYF. Here the CDR3 DNA reads TGTGCCAGCAGTGAAGCGGGGACCTATGAGCAGTACTTC.

Worth noting for this clone: Germline and junction disagree at one end, which may indicate a read error. At the DNA level, this CDR3 is encoded by other sequences in the same sample as well. V usage is TRBV5-4 and J usage is TRBJ2-1, with 8 bases fitting TRBD1. CDR3 length: 14 residues. CDR1 is SGHNT and CDR2 is YYREEE in the germline V gene (reference sequence). CDR3 protein: CASSFNRGYNEQFF. CDR3 coding DNA: TGTGCCAGTAGCTTTAACAGGGGGTACAATGAGCAGTTCTTC.

V usage is TRBV29-1 and J usage is TRBJ1-2, with TRBD1 as a possible D gene (5 bases). CDR3 length: 13 residues. The V gene's germline CDR1 is SQVTM and CDR2 ANQGSEA. The ends were cut back, 0 bases at V and 4 bases at J, with 9 bases in the middle. This CDR3 is CSVEEGVSYGYTF. The CDR3 coding sequence is TGCAGCGTTGAAGAGGGGGTTAGCTATGGCTACACCTTC. The complete variable domain, with remaining parts taken from reference TRBV29-1 and TRBJ1-2, reads SAVISQKPSRDICQRGTSLTIQCQVDSQVTMMFWYRQQPGQSLTLIATANQGSEATYESGFVIDKFPISRPNLTFSTLTVSNMSPEDSSIYLCSVEEGVSYGYTFGSGTRLTVV.

This chain joins TRBV10-3 and TRBJ2-3; TRBD1 agrees at 8 bases. This CDR3 is built from 14 residues. With 4 bases clipped from V and 8 bases from J, the junction kept 8 bases outside the gene matches. Looked up from germline, CDR1 is ENHRY and CDR2 is SYGVKD. The CDR3 DNA sequence: TGTGCCATCAGTGCCCAGGGGGCGCTTAGTACGCAGTATTTT. Residues: CAISAQGALSTQYF.

This sequence joins TRBV5-4 and TRBJ1-2; TRBD1 aligns across 9 bases. CDR3 length: 17 amino acids. The germline V gene has CDR1 SGHNT and CDR2 YYREEE (reference sequence). With 6 bases clipped from V and 7 bases from J, the junction kept 19 bases outside the gene matches. The CDR3 reads CASKDGQGRRGGGGYTF. CDR3 nucleotides: TGTGCCAGCAAAGACGGACAGGGGCGAAGGGGCGGTGGTGGCTACACCTTC.

This chain connects TRBV9 to TRBJ1-6; 9 nucleotides align to TRBD1. V lost 0 bases and J lost 12; bases outside the gene matches: 4. The CDR3 has 14 amino acids. Per the germline V gene, CDR1 is SGDLS and CDR2 is YYNGEE. CDR3 loop: CASSVERTGVPLHF. CDR3 bases: TGTGCCAGCAGCGTAGAAAGGACAGGGGTACCCCTCCACTTT.

V and J are TRBV27 and TRBJ2-7; D gene ambiguous. The ends were cut back, 7 bases at V and 3 bases at J, with 7 bases in the middle. Germline V CDR1 and CDR2: MNHEY, SMNVEV (reference sequence). The CDR3 is made up of 11 amino acids. The CDR3, as DNA: TGTGCCAGCACCTTTAACTACGAGCAGTACTTC. Encoded protein: CASTFNYEQYF.